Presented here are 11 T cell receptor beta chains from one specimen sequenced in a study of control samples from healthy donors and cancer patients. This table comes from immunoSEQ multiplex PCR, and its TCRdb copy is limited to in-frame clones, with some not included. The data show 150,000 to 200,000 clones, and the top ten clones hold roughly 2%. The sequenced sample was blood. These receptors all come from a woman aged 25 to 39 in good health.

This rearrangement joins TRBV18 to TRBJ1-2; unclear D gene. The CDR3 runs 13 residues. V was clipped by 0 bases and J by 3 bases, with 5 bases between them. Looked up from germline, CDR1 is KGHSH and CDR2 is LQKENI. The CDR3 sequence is CASSPPNDYGYTF. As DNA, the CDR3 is TGTGCCAGCTCACCACCTAACGACTATGGCTACACCTTC.

The CDR3 bases are TGTGCCAGCAGCGGAGTAGCGGGGGGCGCAGATACGCAGTATTTT. It is translated as CASSGVAGGADTQYF. The chain recombines TRBV6-4 with TRBJ2-3; TRBD2 matches 10 bases. The CDR3 length is 15 residues. Per the germline V gene, CDR1 is MRHNA and CDR2 is SNTAGT. Trimming at V came to 6 bases and at J to 4 bases, leaving 7 bases not matched to a gene.

The CDR3 spells CATSGLGNTIYF. The DNA for the CDR3 is TGTGCCACCAGCGGGCTTGGAAACACCATATATTTT. The chain couples TRBV24-1 to TRBJ1-3; D not resolved. The CDR3 spans 12 residues. Between the trimmed V and J ends, which lost 7 bases and 3 bases, there was a span of 6 bases. In germline, CDR1 is KGHDR, CDR2 SFDVKD.

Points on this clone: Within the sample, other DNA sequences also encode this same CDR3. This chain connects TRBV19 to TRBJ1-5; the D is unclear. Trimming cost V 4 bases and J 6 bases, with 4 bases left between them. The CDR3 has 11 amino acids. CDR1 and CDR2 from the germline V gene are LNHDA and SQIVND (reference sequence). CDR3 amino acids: CASSRGQPQHF. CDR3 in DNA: TGTGCCAGTAGTAGGGGTCAGCCCCAGCATTTT.

The CDR3 loop is CASSLSENQPQHF. CDR3 DNA sequence: TGTGCCAGCAGCTTAAGCGAGAATCAGCCCCAGCATTTT. The chain has TRBV5-4 and TRBJ1-5; D not resolved. There are 13 residues in the CDR3. CDR1 and CDR2 from the germline V gene are SGHNT and YYREEE (reference sequence). V lost 2 bases to trimming and J lost 4 bases, with 7 bases between them.

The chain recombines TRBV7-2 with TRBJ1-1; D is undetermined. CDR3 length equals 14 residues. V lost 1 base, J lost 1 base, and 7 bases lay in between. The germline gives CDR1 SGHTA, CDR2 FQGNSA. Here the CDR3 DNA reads TGTGCCAGCAGCTTAGGTATGGAGAACACTGAAGCTTTCTTT. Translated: CASSLGMENTEAFF.

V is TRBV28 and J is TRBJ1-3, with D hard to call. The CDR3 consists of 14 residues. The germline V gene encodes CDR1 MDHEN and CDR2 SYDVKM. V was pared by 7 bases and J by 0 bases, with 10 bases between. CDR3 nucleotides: TGTGCCAGCAACGGCCATTTCTCTGGAAACACCATATATTTT. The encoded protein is CASNGHFSGNTIYF. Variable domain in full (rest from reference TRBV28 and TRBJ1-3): DVKVTQSSRYLVKRTGEKVFLECVQDMDHENMFWYRQDPGLGLRLIYFSYDVKMKEKGDIPEGYSVSREKKERFSLILESASTNQTSMYLCASNGHFSGNTIYFGEGSWLTVV.

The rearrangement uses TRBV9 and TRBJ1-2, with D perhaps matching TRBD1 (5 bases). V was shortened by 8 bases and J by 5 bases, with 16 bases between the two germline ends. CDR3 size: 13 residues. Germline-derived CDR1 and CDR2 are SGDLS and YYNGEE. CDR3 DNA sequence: TGTGCCAGTAGCATGGGGGAAGGATATGGCTACACCTTC. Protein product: CASSMGEGYGYTF.

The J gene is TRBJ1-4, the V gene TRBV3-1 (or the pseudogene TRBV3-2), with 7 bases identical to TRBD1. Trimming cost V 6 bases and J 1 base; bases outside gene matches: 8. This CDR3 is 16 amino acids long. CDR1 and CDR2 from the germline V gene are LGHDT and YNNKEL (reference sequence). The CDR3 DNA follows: TGTGCCAGCAGTCAACAGGGGCTAAGAACTAATGAAAAACTGTTTTTT. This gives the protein CASSQQGLRTNEKLFF.

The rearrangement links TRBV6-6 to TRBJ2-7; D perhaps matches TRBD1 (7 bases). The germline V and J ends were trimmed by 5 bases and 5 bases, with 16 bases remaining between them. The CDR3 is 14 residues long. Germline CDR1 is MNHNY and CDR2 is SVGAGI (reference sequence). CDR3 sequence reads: CASSDDREVHEQYF. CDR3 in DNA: TGTGCCAGCAGTGACGACAGGGAGGTCCACGAGCAGTACTTC.

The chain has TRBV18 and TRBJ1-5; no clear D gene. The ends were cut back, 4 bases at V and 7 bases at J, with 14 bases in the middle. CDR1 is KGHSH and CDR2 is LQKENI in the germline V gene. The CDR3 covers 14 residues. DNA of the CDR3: TGTGCCAGCTCACAGGGTCCTACGGGGCAGCCCCAGCATTTT. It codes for CASSQGPTGQPQHF.